This T cell receptor (beta chain) was sequenced in a study of T-cell memory formation after mild COVID-19. V shed 6 bases and J 8 bases; nucleotides not matched to a gene: 10. This CDR3 is 16 amino acids long. Germline CDR1 and CDR2: KGHSH and LQKENI. TCRdb called the 5' RACE reads again in MiXCR, with one record for every CDR3 protein. This table has approximately 340,000 distinct CDR3 sequences, about a sixth appearing once. Sequencing input: PBMCs or a T cell subset sorted from them (not recorded which). The genes are TRBV18 and TRBJ2-1; 13 bases align to TRBD2. This sequence originates from a young man who had mild COVID-19 (a few samples of this study predate the infection). Cell type and time point are not known. The CDR3 reads CASSPITSGGADEQFF. The CDR3 DNA sequence: TGTGCCAGCTCGCCCATTACTAGCGGGGGGGCCGATGAGCAGTTCTTC.